This T cell receptor beta chain was retrieved from a study of T cell responses to AZD1222 COVID-19 vaccine. Findings of the study overall: The donor group comprised mostly white British people and more females; the analysis possibly underestimated clonal diversity.

With regard to this clone: Its specificity is not known.

The method was immunoSEQ multiplex PCR; TCRdb's version includes in-frame clones alone and lacks a portion of them. The sample holds over 80,000 clones, more than 80% seen once. This clonotype was sampled from an adult in good health. Sequencing used peripheral blood, obtained on day 0 of AZD1222 vaccination.

The CDR3 DNA reads as TGTGCCAGCAGCCCACAGGGGTCAATTTTCACCGGGGAGCTGTTTTTT. This sequence encodes CASSPQGSIFTGELFF. This chain connects TRBV5-6 to TRBJ2-2; 7 bases are a match to TRBD1. CDR3 size: 16 residues. Trimming removed 4 bases from V and 4 bases from J; junction bases left unmatched: 10. Germline CDR1 is SGHDT and CDR2 is YYEEEE.